The present T cell receptor beta chain was sequenced within a study of CD8 T cells in ankylosing spondylitis. It was by quantitative 5'-RACE with molecular barcodes that TCR beta libraries were made. From the 5' RACE reads, TCRdb called clonotypes with MiXCR, one entry per CDR3 protein. The sample shows roughly 300,000 distinct CDR3 sequences, 8% of them seen only once. Findings of the study overall: In ankylosing spondylitis blood, a motif of about eight highly homologous TCR beta variants appeared characteristic. Matched synovial fluid from ankylosing spondylitis patients was reported to be enriched for disease-linked clones.

Germline loops: CDR1 MDHEN, CDR2 SYDVKM. Trimming left V 6 bases short and J 8 bases short, with 22 bases between. The CDR3 is made up of 15 amino acids. This clonotype was recorded a few times. Its antigen is unidentified. The sequencing input was blood, either unsorted or a sorted T cell fraction (not recorded which). The chain couples TRBV28 to TRBJ1-2; D gene uncertain. The sequence came from a male donor with ankylosing spondylitis. For the CDR3, the DNA is TGTGCCAGCAGCGAAACCGGGAGTTACCTTTGGGGCTACACCTTC. It specifies CASSETGSYLWGYTF.